The 23 T cell receptor beta chains below all came from one sample that was sequenced in a study of Graves' ophthalmopathy and Graves' hyperthyroidism. Amplification of TCR beta CDR3 regions used RNA transcripts. First-round RT-PCR relied on HTBI primers, and a second-round multiplex PCR came next. One entry per CDR3 protein, called by TCRdb with MiXCR from the multiplex PCR reads. The data contain over a million distinct CDR3 sequences, 35% to 40% of them singletons. The sample comprised peripheral blood or thyroid tissue (not recorded which). The receptors originated from an adult man with Graves' hyperthyroidism.

Note on this clonotype: A read error may explain this, as a much larger clone is one base away. The rearrangement links TRBV7-3 to TRBJ1-1, with unresolved D. The V end was cut by 5 bases, the J end by 11 bases, with 21 bases between. The CDR3 covers 14 residues. CDR1 and CDR2 (germline): SGHTA, FQGTGA. CDR3 DNA: TGTGCCAGCAGCCTACGGACCCGGCTGTTTAGTGCTTTCTTT. Translated, it gives CASSLRTRLFSAFF. Combining the CDR3 with reference TRBV7-3 and TRBJ1-1 gives the whole variable domain GAGVSQTPSNKVTEKGKYVELRCDPISGHTALYWYRQSLGQGPEFLIYFQGTGAADDSGLPNDRFFAVRPEGSVSTLKIQRTERGDSAVYLCASSLRTRLFSAFFGQGTRLTVV.

Only one count was recorded for this clonotype. Being one base from a much bigger clone, this may be a read error. Without the conserved terminal phenylalanine or tryptophan, this CDR3 likely stems from a read error. The chain employs TRBV19 and TRBJ1-1; 10 bases match TRBD1. V trimming: 3 bases; J trimming: 4 bases; junction bases outside the gene matches: 2. The CDR3 length is 14 residues. Germline values: CDR1 LNHDA, CDR2 SQIVND (reference sequence). The DNA for the CDR3 is TGTGCCAGTAGTATGGACAGGGGGGGCACTGAAGCTTTCCTT. It specifies CASSMDRGGTEAFL.

This chain links TRBV29-1 with TRBJ2-7, with TRBD1 matching over 7 bases. Germline V CDR1 and CDR2: SQVTM, ANQGSEA. The V and J ends lost 8 bases and 3 bases, in that order; junction bases with no gene match: 7. The CDR3 has 12 amino acids. Here the CDR3 reads CSTRDSIYEQYF. The CDR3 region has the DNA TGCAGCACCCGGGACAGTATCTACGAGCAGTACTTC.

The CDR3 DNA follows: TGTGCCAGCAGTCCACCGAGTAATGAAAAACTGTTTTTT. This gives the protein CASSPPSNEKLFF. The chain couples TRBV7-9 to TRBJ1-4; D not resolved. Germline CDR1 is SEHNR and CDR2 is FQNEAQ (reference sequence). This CDR3 has 13 amino acids. The ends were cut back, 6 bases at V and 4 bases at J, with 9 bases in the middle.

This chain joins TRBV7-8 and TRBJ1-4; 7 bases agree with TRBD1. Germline V gene lookup returns CDR1 SGHVS and CDR2 FQNEAQ. The V and J ends lost 1 base and 0 bases, in that order; junction bases with no gene match: 5. The CDR3 is made up of 17 amino acids. The CDR3 DNA reads as TGTGCCAGCAGCTTAGAACCCGGGACAGCAACTAATGAAAAACTGTTTTTT. Residues: CASSLEPGTATNEKLFF.

This clonotype occurred a few times. The chain combines TRBV10-3 with TRBJ2-2, with TRBD1 matching 12 bases. After removal of 5 bases from V and 6 bases from J, the junction contained 10 bases not matched to a gene. Germline V gene data show CDR1 as ENHRY and CDR2 as SYGVKD. The CDR3 has 17 residues. The CDR3 sequence is CAISFSGTGGLAGELFF. DNA for the CDR3: TGTGCCATCAGTTTTTCCGGGACAGGGGGCTTGGCCGGGGAGCTGTTTTTT.

The chain carries TRBV10-3 and TRBJ1-4; TRBD1 might be the D (6 bases). This CDR3 contains 13 residues. V was clipped by 6 bases and J by 3 bases, with 8 bases between them. The germline V gene has CDR1 ENHRY and CDR2 SYGVKD. In DNA form, the CDR3 reads TGTGCCATCAGCAGGACAGCTAATGAAAAACTGTTTTTT. Its protein is CAISRTANEKLFF.

V usage is TRBV12-3 or TRBV12-4 and J usage is TRBJ2-7; 16 bases fit TRBD2. CDR3 length equals 19 residues. V lost 3 bases, J lost 2 bases, and 10 bases stayed unmatched. Here the CDR3 DNA reads TGTGCCAGCAGTTTGGGTACCGGGACTAGCGGGAGGGACCCCTACGAGCAGTACTTC. As protein: CASSLGTGTSGRDPYEQYF.

There are many counts of this clonotype. The CDR3 region has the DNA TGTGCCAGCGTTACCCTGTACCAAGAGACCCAGTACTTC. Protein: CASVTLYQETQYF. This sequence joins TRBV2 and TRBJ2-5; D gene ambiguous. The CDR3 sequence is 13 residues long. Germline loops: CDR1 SNHLY, CDR2 FYNNEI. The V end was cut by 8 bases, the J end by 0 bases, with 10 bases between.

This clonotype was seen a handful of times. This rearrangement joins TRBV7-2 to TRBJ1-6; weak D call: TRBD1 (6 bases). V was trimmed by 5 bases and J by 8 bases, leaving 16 bases between them. This CDR3 spans 15 amino acids. Germline V lookup: CDR1 SGHTA, CDR2 FQGNSA. CDR3 in DNA: TGTGCCAGCAGCCCAGCGGACAGTTCCCATTCACCCCTCCACTTT. Its translation is CASSPADSSHSPLHF.

This clonotype was observed a handful of times. The chain joins TRBV25-1 to TRBJ2-7; D may be TRBD1 (7 bases). This CDR3 region has 15 residues. V was pared by 8 bases and J by 2 bases, with 19 bases between. In germline, CDR1 is MGHDK, CDR2 SYGVNS. CDR3 sequence: CASLGGGGGTYEQYF. DNA for the CDR3: TGTGCCAGCTTAGGAGGGGGCGGCGGGACCTACGAGCAGTACTTC.

The table lists this clonotype with many counts. J is TRBJ2-7 and V is TRBV2; no reliable D call. V shed 4 bases and J shed 7 bases, with 11 bases lying between them. Germline assignment: CDR1 SNHLY and CDR2 FYNNEI. The CDR3 contains 12 residues. CDR3 in amino acids: CASSVSVFEQYF. CDR3 DNA: TGTGCCAGCAGTGTTTCAGTCTTTGAGCAGTACTTC.

Remarks on this clonotype: A much larger clone lies a single base off, so this may be a read error. The chain employs TRBV20-1 and TRBJ1-1; 7 positions match TRBD1. CDR1 is DFQATT, CDR2 SNEGSKA, per germline (reference sequence). The V and J ends lost 4 bases and 1 base, in that order; junction bases with no gene match: 6. This CDR3 has 14 amino acids. As DNA, the CDR3 is TGCAGTGCTACGGGCTACAGGGGGAACACTGAAGCTTTCTTT. Translating gives CSATGYRGNTEAFF.

This clonotype has more than one count but fewer than ten. The V gene is TRBV4-1, the J gene TRBJ1-1; no firm D call. This CDR3 is built from 16 residues. With 0 bases removed from V and 3 bases from J, the gap between germline ends came to 14 bases. Germline CDR1 is MGHRA and CDR2 is YSYEKL. The DNA for the CDR3 is TGCGCCAGCAGCCAAGATCGGGGTTGGGAGGACACTGAAGCTTTCTTT. Translating it yields CASSQDRGWEDTEAFF.

The J gene is TRBJ1-4, the V gene TRBV29-1, with TRBD1 as a possible D gene (5 bases). Germline V gene sequence: CDR1 SQVTM, CDR2 ANQGSEA. Trimming took 5 bases from V and 4 from J, leaving 11 bases between them. The CDR3 consists of 13 residues. The CDR3 nucleotides read TGCAGCGTTAGCGGGACGGATAATGAAAAACTGTTTTTT. Amino acid sequence: CSVSGTDNEKLFF.

In its sample, this clonotype was seen many times. The V gene is TRBV29-1, the J gene TRBJ1-3, with D unresolved. Germline CDR1 is SQVTM and CDR2 is ANQGSEA. The CDR3 totals 14 residues. The V end was cut by 5 bases, the J end by 4 bases, with 15 bases between. The CDR3 is CSVRHLGSGNTIYF. In DNA, the CDR3 is TGCAGCGTTCGGCACTTGGGCTCCGGAAACACCATATATTTT.

The CDR3 loop reads CSVVGGGARETQYF. The CDR3 nucleotides read TGCAGCGTGGTCGGCGGGGGGGCTCGAGAGACCCAGTACTTC. The genes are TRBV29-1 and TRBJ2-5, with 9 bases matching TRBD2. The CDR3 consists of 14 residues. Germline CDR1 SQVTM, CDR2 ANQGSEA. V was clipped by 6 bases and J by 4 bases; unmatched bases: 9. Combining the CDR3 with reference TRBV29-1 and TRBJ2-5 gives the whole variable domain SAVISQKPSRDICQRGTSLTIQCQVDSQVTMMFWYRQQPGQSLTLIATANQGSEATYESGFVIDKFPISRPNLTFSTLTVSNMSPEDSSIYLCSVVGGGARETQYFGPGTRLLVL.

The V and J genes are TRBV29-1 and TRBJ2-5; 8 bases line up with TRBD2. The CDR3 is 14 residues long. Trimming removed 3 bases from V and 7 bases from J; junction bases left unmatched: 10. Germline V gene sequence: CDR1 SQVTM, CDR2 ANQGSEA. CDR3 region: CSVDAAVAGGTQYF. The CDR3 bases are TGCAGCGTTGATGCCGCCGTGGCGGGGGGGACCCAGTACTTC.

The chain has TRBV4-3 and TRBJ2-5; 10 bases match TRBD2. The CDR3 runs to 17 residues. CDR1 is LGHNA and CDR2 is YSLEER in the germline V gene. V lost 0 bases and J lost 2; bases outside the gene matches: 6. The DNA of the CDR3 is TGCGCCAGCAGCCAAGATTCTCTAGCGGGAGCACAAGAGACCCAGTACTTC. Encoded protein: CASSQDSLAGAQETQYF.

The sample holds many counts of this clonotype. The chain carries TRBV20-1 and TRBJ2-5; no firm D call. Trimming removed 4 bases at V and 2 bases at J, with 2 bases between. The CDR3 is made up of 10 amino acids. Germline V gene data show CDR1 as DFQATT and CDR2 as SNEGSKA (reference sequence). CDR3 in amino acids: CSANQETQYF. CDR3 bases: TGCAGTGCTAATCAAGAGACCCAGTACTTC.

In this sample, this clonotype turned up a few times. The CDR3 bases are TGTGCCAGCAGTCCGCTCACGGTGAAAGCTTTCTTT. Residues: CASSPLTVKAFF. This chain links TRBV6-5 with TRBJ1-1, with D unresolved. Trimming removed 5 bases at V and 9 bases at J, with 13 bases between. In germline, CDR1 is MNHEY, CDR2 SVGAGI. This CDR3 comprises 12 residues.

Ten or more counts support this clonotype. The chain links TRBV10-3 to TRBJ1-5, with 7 nucleotides matching TRBD1. The CDR3 is made up of 15 amino acids. CDR1 ENHRY and CDR2 SYGVKD come from the germline V gene. V was pared by 10 bases and J by 3 bases, with 12 bases of the junction left unmatched. CDR3 region: CATTPGTADNQPQHF. For the CDR3, the DNA is TGTGCCACGACCCCCGGGACAGCAGACAATCAGCCCCAGCATTTT.

This clonotype was recorded at least ten times. The chain carries TRBV14 and TRBJ1-4, with a weak D call TRBD1 (6 bases). Trimming pared 6 bases from V and 0 bases from J, leaving 14 bases between. Germline lookup yields CDR1 SGHDN and CDR2 FVKESK. The CDR3 runs to 16 residues. CDR3 nucleotide sequence: TGTGCCAGCAGACGCGGGGGGCGAGCAACTAATGAAAAACTGTTTTTT. Translating gives CASRRGGRATNEKLFF. The full variable domain, with the rest looked up from reference TRBV14 and TRBJ1-4, is EAGVTQFPSHSVIEKGQTVTLRCDPISGHDNLYWYRRVMGKEIKFLLHFVKESKQDESGMPNNRFLAERTGGTYSTLKVQPAELEDSGVYFCASRRGGRATNEKLFFGSGTQLSVL.